Below, one TCR beta chain is given with its context. TCRdb re-called the 5' RACE reads; every CDR3 protein appears as one record, without DNA. The sample includes about 32,000 distinct CDR3 sequences. Per germline, CDR1 SGHKS and CDR2 YYEKEE (reference sequence). This CDR3 spans 16 amino acids. The data were obtained in a study of T cells expressing NK-cell markers. The TCR comes from a woman between 18 and 69 years old in good health. Sequencing was performed on blood T cells: a sorted CD56 or NKG2C T cell subset, CD4+ or CD8+ T cells, or bulk PBMC T cells (not recorded which). This rearrangement joins TRBV5-5 to TRBJ2-1; the D call from TCRdb, TRBD2, cannot be confirmed without DNA. The CDR3 region is CASSFSGRSSYNEQFF.